These 2 T cell receptor beta chains were all obtained from the same sample, sequenced in a study of CD8+CD57+ T cells in acquired aplastic anemia. It was genomic DNA that served as the template for profiling TCR beta VDJ and CDR3. TCRdb independently ran MiXCR on the reads; one entry per CDR3 protein. The sample shows 160,000 or so distinct CDR3 sequences, around 43% of them seen only once. Flow cytometry had shown expanded CD8+CD57+ cells in the patients chosen for sequencing. The material sequenced was sorted CD4+, CD8+, or CD8+CD57+ T cells (not recorded which) from PBMCs. The source is a human donor with aplastic anemia.

This chain connects TRBV20-1 to TRBJ2-6; 9 positions match TRBD1. After removal of 3 bases from V and 0 bases from J, the junction contained 3 bases not matched to a gene. Germline CDR1 DFQATT, CDR2 SNEGSKA (reference sequence). The CDR3 is made up of 16 amino acids. As DNA, the CDR3 is TGCAGTGCTAGGACAGGGGGAGCCTCTGGGGCCAACGTCCTGACTTTC. Residues: CSARTGGASGANVLTF.

The chain links TRBV15 to TRBJ2-5; D not certain. Germline V CDR1 and CDR2: LNHNV, YYDKDF (reference sequence). The CDR3 runs 16 residues. Trimming pared 0 bases from V and 5 bases from J, leaving 16 bases between. CDR3 region: CATSRDGGVMGETQYF. The DNA of the CDR3 is TGTGCCACCAGCAGAGATGGTGGGGTCATGGGGGAGACCCAGTACTTC.